The next 24 T cell receptor beta chains were all read from a single sample in a study of cytomegalovirus exposure and HLA in healthy donors. Primers: 60 Vbeta forward and 13 Jbeta reverse. Profiling relied on immunoSEQ multiplex PCR, and the TCRdb table lists in-frame clones only, not all of them. Here the sample spans 140,000 or so clones, over 75% being singletons. The sequenced sample consisted of PBMCs. These receptors were collected from a woman aged 30 to 39 in good health and CMV-seronegative.

This clone was counted a single time. In DNA form, the CDR3 reads TGTGCCAGCAGTGAACGGGGACAGCGGGGGGTCAAGACGCAGTATTTT. It yields the protein CASSERGQRGVKTQYF. The chain joins TRBV2 to TRBJ2-3, with 9 nucleotides matching TRBD2. V shed 2 bases, J shed 9 bases, and the junction held 12 bases outside the gene matches. From germline, CDR1 is SNHLY and CDR2 FYNNEI. CDR3 length: 16 amino acids.

The gene calls are TRBV18 and TRBJ2-6; 11 positions match TRBD1. This CDR3 comprises 19 residues. CDR1 and CDR2 (germline): KGHSH, LQKENI. The V segment lost 3 bases and the J segment 0 bases; nucleotides outside the gene matches: 7. CDR3 nucleotide sequence: TGTGCCAGCTCACCGATCACCGGGACAGGGGGCTCTGGGGCCAACGTCCTGACTTTC. Translated, it gives CASSPITGTGGSGANVLTF.

The chain has TRBV4-2 and TRBJ2-1, with D perhaps matching TRBD1 (6 bases). This CDR3 is 16 amino acids long. Trimming removed 0 bases from V and 0 bases from J, with 9 bases in between. In germline, CDR1 is LGHNA, CDR2 YNFKEQ. The CDR3 nucleotides are TGTGCCAGCAGCCAAGAGCAGGGGAGCTCCTACAATGAGCAGTTCTTC. Its translation is CASSQEQGSSYNEQFF.

This clone appeared a few times. V and J are TRBV10-3 and TRBJ2-7; TRBD2 is a possible D gene (6 bases). Trimming removed 8 bases at V and 5 bases at J, with 10 bases between. This CDR3 has 11 residues. Looked up from germline, CDR1 is ENHRY and CDR2 is SYGVKD. Here the CDR3 reads CAIGGLHEQYF. CDR3 DNA sequence: TGTGCCATCGGAGGGTTACACGAGCAGTACTTC.

Here the CDR3 DNA reads TGTGCCAGCAGTAAACAGGGGGATAATTCACCCCTCCACTTT. It is translated as CASSKQGDNSPLHF. This chain uses TRBV5-5 with TRBJ1-6; 8 nucleotides match TRBD1. Unmatched junction bases numbered 3, after V lost 5 bases and J lost 5 bases. CDR3 length: 14 amino acids. CDR1 SGHKS and CDR2 YYEKEE come from the germline V gene (reference sequence).

V gene TRBV18 combines with J gene TRBJ2-2, with 10 bases fitting TRBD2. Germline V gene lookup returns CDR1 KGHSH and CDR2 LQKENI. This CDR3 comprises 12 residues. Trimming took 11 bases from V and 5 from J; bases not matched to a gene: 2. CDR3 nucleotide sequence: TGTGCCTCACTAGCGGGGACCGGGGAGCTGTTTTTT. As protein: CASLAGTGELFF.

The genes are TRBV7-2 and TRBJ2-7; no firm D call. Germline-derived CDR1 and CDR2 are SGHTA and FQGNSA. This CDR3 has 16 amino acids. The ends were cut back, 0 bases at V and 3 bases at J, with 15 bases in the middle. CDR3 nucleotide sequence: TGTGCCAGCAGCTTAGCGTGGGCCTCCGGTCTCTACGAGCAGTACTTC. This encodes CASSLAWASGLYEQYF.

The chain employs TRBV7-9 and TRBJ2-1, with a weak D call TRBD1 (6 bases). V was cut by 6 bases and J by 0 bases, with 12 bases left in between. Germline assignment: CDR1 SEHNR and CDR2 FQNEAQ (reference sequence). CDR3 length equals 15 residues. As DNA, the CDR3 is TGTGCCAGCAGACCCAGGGGTTTCTCCTACAATGAGCAGTTCTTC. This sequence encodes CASRPRGFSYNEQFF.

The chain joins TRBV4-3 to TRBJ2-1, with D possibly being TRBD1 (6 bases). CDR3 length: 16 residues. CDR1 and CDR2 (germline): LGHNA, YSLEER. The V and J ends lost 3 bases and 0 bases respectively, with 12 bases between them. In DNA form, the CDR3 reads TGCGCCAGCAGCCACCACAGGGTCAGCTCCTACAATGAGCAGTTCTTC. Amino acids: CASSHHRVSSYNEQFF.

V and J are TRBV5-5 and TRBJ2-7, with 7 bases fitting TRBD1. Looked up from germline, CDR1 is SGHKS and CDR2 is YYEKEE (reference sequence). V lost 4 bases, J lost 2 bases, and 6 bases stayed unmatched. The CDR3 runs to 14 residues. The CDR3 loop is CASSGTGTAYEQYF. CDR3 nucleotide sequence: TGTGCCAGCAGCGGGACCGGGACAGCCTACGAGCAGTACTTC.

The chain is built from TRBV6-6 and TRBJ2-7; TRBD2 aligns across 10 bases. Trimming removed 8 bases from V and 1 base from J; junction bases left unmatched: 5. The CDR3 consists of 14 residues. CDR1 and CDR2 from the germline V gene are MNHNY and SVGAGI (reference sequence). The CDR3 region is CASAGLAPSYEQYF. CDR3 nucleotides: TGTGCCAGCGCGGGACTAGCGCCTTCCTACGAGCAGTACTTC.

The gene calls are TRBV7-2 and TRBJ2-3, with a possible D match to TRBD1 (5 bases). V was clipped by 3 bases and J by 2 bases, with 12 bases between them. Germline V CDR1 and CDR2: SGHTA, FQGNSA. CDR3 length equals 15 residues. For the CDR3, the DNA is TGTGCCAGCAGCTTTCAGGGCACGAACACAGATACGCAGTATTTT. It encodes CASSFQGTNTDTQYF.

With respect to this clone: The sample carries other DNA sequences with the same CDR3. The chain joins TRBV19 to TRBJ1-1; weak D call: TRBD1 (6 bases). Trimming stripped 1 base from V and 3 bases from J, with 9 bases between. Per germline, CDR1 LNHDA and CDR2 SQIVND (reference sequence). The CDR3 is 14 amino acids. The CDR3 is CASSIGQGHTEAFF. CDR3 nucleotides: TGTGCCAGTAGTATAGGGCAGGGGCACACTGAAGCTTTCTTT. Supplemented by reference TRBV19 and TRBJ1-1, the full variable domain reads DGGITQSPKYLFRKEGQNVTLSCEQNLNHDAMYWYRQDPGQGLRLIYYSQIVNDFQKGDIAEGYSVSREKKESFPLTVTSAQKNPTAFYLCASSIGQGHTEAFFGQGTRLTVV.

J is TRBJ2-7 and V is TRBV6-1; 9 bases line up with TRBD2. Germline CDR1 and CDR2: MNHNS and SASEGT. This CDR3 spans 18 amino acids. V lost 4 bases to trimming and J lost 1 base; unmatched junction nucleotides: 14. CDR3 bases: TGTGCCAGCAGTGTTCCTGCGGGGGGGGGATTTATTTCCTACGAGCAGTACTTC. Translated, it gives CASSVPAGGGFISYEQYF.

The J gene is TRBJ1-6, the V gene TRBV2; 7 bases are a match to TRBD1. The CDR3 has 13 residues. Germline V CDR1 and CDR2: SNHLY, FYNNEI. The V gene end was trimmed by 9 bases and the J gene end by 8 bases; junction bases not matched to a gene: 7. Here the CDR3 reads CASKTGLDSPLHF. The CDR3 DNA reads TGTGCCAGTAAGACAGGGCTCGATTCACCCCTCCACTTT.

V usage is TRBV25-1 and J usage is TRBJ1-2, with a possible D match to TRBD1 (6 bases). From germline, CDR1 is MGHDK and CDR2 SYGVNS. The CDR3 has 13 amino acids. Trimming cost V 2 bases and J 7 bases, with 11 bases left between them. The CDR3 nucleotides are TGTGCCAGCAGTGAACCTAACAGGGTTGGCTACACCTTC. Protein sequence: CASSEPNRVGYTF.

This clone was seen more than once but under ten times. V and J are TRBV30 and TRBJ2-3; D is possibly TRBD1 (5 bases). Deletions cut 2 bases from V and 6 bases from J, with 15 bases between. Per the germline V gene, CDR1 is GTSNPN and CDR2 is SVGIG (reference sequence). The CDR3 totals 14 residues. For the CDR3, the DNA is TGTGCCTGGAGTAACCTTAGGGGTTCGGATACGCAGTATTTT. This encodes CAWSNLRGSDTQYF. Full variable domain (outside the CDR3, taken from reference TRBV30 and TRBJ2-3): SQTIHQWPATLVQPVGSPLSLECTVEGTSNPNLYWYRQAAGRGLQLLFYSVGIGQISSEVPQNLSASRPQDRQFILSSKKLLLSDSGFYLCAWSNLRGSDTQYFGPGTRLTVL.

The chain couples TRBV27 to TRBJ2-7; a possible D gene is TRBD1 (6 bases). Germline loops: CDR1 MNHEY, CDR2 SMNVEV (reference sequence). This CDR3 has 13 residues. Trimming took 4 bases from V and 9 from J, leaving 16 bases between them. DNA for the CDR3: TGTGCCAGCAGTTCCTCGCCAGGGGATTCGCAGTACTTC. Translation gives CASSSSPGDSQYF.

This rearrangement joins TRBV5-4 to TRBJ2-1, with 12 nucleotides matching TRBD2. The CDR3 has 17 amino acids. V lost 4 bases, J lost 8 bases, and 13 bases stayed unmatched. In germline, CDR1 is SGHNT, CDR2 YYREEE (reference sequence). This chain's CDR3 is CASSGSLAGGQADEQFF. CDR3 nucleotide sequence: TGTGCCAGCAGCGGTTCCCTAGCGGGGGGGCAGGCAGATGAGCAGTTCTTC. Together with reference TRBV5-4 and TRBJ2-1, the CDR3 gives the full variable domain: ETGVTQSPTHLIKTRGQQVTLRCSSQSGHNTVSWYQQALGQGPQFIFQYYREEENGRGNFPPRFSGLQFPNYSSELNVNALELDDSALYLCASSGSLAGGQADEQFFGPGTRLTVL.

CDR3 protein: CASSSFPGGEETQYF. The CDR3, as DNA: TGTGCCAGCAGCTCATTCCCAGGGGGCGAGGAGACCCAGTACTTC. The V call is TRBV27, the J call TRBJ2-5; 8 bases are a match to TRBD1. The junction had 11 bases not matched to a gene; V was cut back by 6 bases and J by 5 bases. The CDR3 sequence is 15 residues long. The V gene's germline CDR1 is MNHEY and CDR2 SMNVEV (reference sequence).

The chain combines TRBV5-1 with TRBJ1-4, with a tentative D call TRBD1 (5 bases). The germline V gene has CDR1 SGHRS and CDR2 YFSETQ. Between the trimmed V and J ends, which lost 5 bases and 5 bases, there was a span of 13 bases. CDR3 length equals 14 residues. CDR3 region: CASSRPGGNEKLFF. CDR3 nucleotides: TGCGCCAGCAGTCGACCCGGGGGAAATGAAAAACTGTTTTTT.

J is TRBJ2-3 and V is TRBV9, with 7 bases fitting TRBD1. Germline-derived CDR1 and CDR2 are SGDLS and YYNGEE. With 4 bases clipped from V and 1 base from J, the junction kept 3 bases outside the gene matches. The CDR3 has 14 residues. DNA for the CDR3: TGTGCCAGCAGCAACGGACAGGGCACAGATACGCAGTATTTT. Translated, it gives CASSNGQGTDTQYF.

V usage is TRBV2 and J usage is TRBJ1-4; D is uncertain. Germline values: CDR1 SNHLY, CDR2 FYNNEI. V lost 6 bases to trimming and J lost 1 base, with 9 bases between them. CDR3 size: 14 residues. CDR3 residues: CASSSTGTNEKLFF. The CDR3 DNA is TGTGCCAGCAGCTCAACTGGAACTAATGAAAAACTGTTTTTT.

The chain has TRBV7-2 and TRBJ1-2; D may be TRBD1 (6 bases). The CDR3 covers 15 residues. Looked up from germline, CDR1 is SGHTA and CDR2 is FQGNSA. The V and J ends lost 1 base and 3 bases respectively, with 12 bases between them. CDR3 protein: CASSLGGPLDYGYTF. Written as DNA, the CDR3 is TGTGCCAGCAGCTTAGGGGGGCCCCTAGACTATGGCTACACCTTC.